The clone carrying this T cell receptor beta chain has a count of ten or more. It was considered stable Graves' hyperthyroidism when ophthalmopathy did not progress within 18 months. Orbital computed tomography, thyroid ultrasound, serum thyroxine and TRAb, and clinical symptoms together informed the diagnoses. Amplification yielded TCR beta CDR3 regions, with RNA transcripts as the source. An initial round of RT-PCR targeting the TCR CDR3 relied on the HTBI primer set. Via MiXCR, TCRdb re-called the multiplex PCR reads, giving one row per CDR3 protein. Of under 450,000 distinct CDR3 sequences in the sample, around 14% were seen once. This specimen belongs to a study of T cells in Graves' hyperthyroidism and ophthalmopathy. Study-wide context: Prior to any treatment, at the point of initial diagnosis, peripheral blood was collected.

Germline assignment: CDR1 MDHEN and CDR2 SYDVKM. Trimming shortened V by 8 bases and J by 8 bases, and 15 bases separated the two germline ends. The CDR3 has 12 residues. The sample comprised blood. This TCR derives from a woman between 18 and 29 years old with Graves' hyperthyroidism. The chain is built from TRBV28 and TRBJ1-2; a possible D gene is TRBD1 (5 bases). The CDR3 sequence: CASSSGGRGYTF. The CDR3 DNA sequence: TGTGCCAGCTCTTCTGGGGGTAGAGGCTACACCTTC.